This TCR beta chain was recovered during a study of tumor-infiltrating lymphocytes in oesophageal squamous cell carcinoma. This CDR3 spans 12 amino acids. CDR1 and CDR2 from the germline V gene are SGHTA and FQGTGA. Trimming pared 4 bases from V and 5 bases from J, leaving 6 bases between. TCRdb reanalysed the PCR reads using MiXCR and keeps one entry per CDR3 protein. This table holds about 12,000 distinct CDR3 sequences, roughly half found once. The V and J genes are TRBV7-3 and TRBJ2-1; the D is unclear. This TCR derives from a male donor with esophageal squamous cell carcinoma. The sample comprised esophageal tumor tissue. The DNA of the CDR3 is TGTGCCAGCAGCTCAACTCACAATGAGCAGTTCTTC. Amino acids: CASSSTHNEQFF.